This T cell receptor (beta chain) comes out of a study of identical twins. Germline-derived CDR1 and CDR2 are ENHRY and SYGVKD. The CDR3 is 18 amino acids. TCRdb re-called the 5' RACE reads through MiXCR, storing one row per CDR3 protein. The repertoire holds fewer than 350,000 distinct CDR3 sequences, with roughly 8.6% as singletons. Concerning this clonotype: This may come from a read error, since a much larger clone is one base off.

This sample was also put to use in a study of yellow fever vaccine responses in identical twins.

The receptor was derived from a young woman in good health. Specimen: memory (CD45RO+) T cells sorted from blood. This chain uses TRBV10-3 with TRBJ2-1; TRBD2 aligns across 13 bases. The J call may not be correct, given that the DNA end is closer to TRBJ2-7. The CDR3 coding sequence is TGTGCCATCAGTGACTCGTCCCCGGGACTAGCGGGGTACAATGAGCAGTACTTC. Encoded protein: CAISDSSPGLAGYNEQYF.